The 32 T cell receptor beta chains in this list originate from one sample, sequenced in a study of blood T cell repertoires in COVID-19. Here immunoSEQ multiplex PCR was the method, and the copy in TCRdb shows in-frame clones only, minus some. Of 250,000 to 350,000 clones listed, around 85% are singletons. The source material was peripheral blood. The receptors shown here come from a human donor with COVID-19, enrolled during active disease. The donor label of this sample is uncertain.

This chain joins TRBV7-8 and TRBJ1-5; 8 bases line up with TRBD1. From germline, CDR1 is SGHVS and CDR2 FQNEAQ. After removal of 4 bases from V and 7 bases from J, the junction contained 9 bases not matched to a gene. The CDR3 is 15 amino acids. The CDR3 reads CASSSRQGIGQPQHF. As DNA, the CDR3 is TGTGCCAGCAGCTCCCGACAGGGGATTGGGCAGCCCCAGCATTTT.

The rearrangement joins TRBV20-1 to TRBJ2-1; D not resolved. The ends were cut back, 3 bases at V and 6 bases at J, with 6 bases in the middle. The V gene's germline CDR1 is DFQATT and CDR2 SNEGSKA (reference sequence). The CDR3 covers 11 residues. The CDR3 DNA follows: TGCAGTGCTAGCACTGGCAATGAGCAGTTCTTC. Translation: CSASTGNEQFF.

The chain combines TRBV4-2 with TRBJ1-1; 7 bases fit TRBD1. The length of the CDR3 is 15 residues. Germline CDR1 and CDR2: LGHNA and YNFKEQ. V dropped 4 bases and J dropped 1; count of bases not matched to a gene: 6. The CDR3 DNA reads as TGTGCCAGCAGCCGGACCGGACAGGAGAACACTGAAGCTTTCTTT. Its translation is CASSRTGQENTEAFF.

This clone was detected a few times. This chain connects TRBV7-2 to TRBJ2-2; no reliable D call. The germline V gene has CDR1 SGHTA and CDR2 FQGNSA. The CDR3 runs to 15 residues. Trimming left V 2 bases short and J 0 bases short, with 7 bases between. The CDR3 bases are TGTGCCAGCAGCTTATCAGGCACGAACACCGGGGAGCTGTTTTTT. Translated: CASSLSGTNTGELFF.

The rearrangement uses TRBV11-2 and TRBJ2-7, with 7 bases that match TRBD2. Germline trimming cut 5 bases from V and 3 bases from J; bases unmatched to any gene: 10. Per the germline V gene, CDR1 is SGHAT and CDR2 is FQNNGV. The CDR3 sequence is 15 residues long. The CDR3 DNA reads as TGTGCCAGCAGCCCCCGCCGGACTAGTGACTACGAGCAGTACTTC. As protein: CASSPRRTSDYEQYF.

The rearrangement links TRBV6-5 to TRBJ1-2, with D maybe TRBD1 (6 bases). Germline lookup yields CDR1 MNHEY and CDR2 SVGAGI. V was trimmed by 7 bases and J by 0 bases, leaving 15 bases between them. The CDR3 runs 15 residues. The CDR3 DNA is TGTGCCAGCAAAAAAGGGGACAACACTAACTATGGCTACACCTTC. As protein: CASKKGDNTNYGYTF.

The chain is built from TRBV4-1 and TRBJ1-6; D is perhaps TRBD1 (5 bases). Per germline, CDR1 MGHRA and CDR2 YSYEKL. V gave up 0 bases and J gave up 7 bases, with 13 bases separating them. CDR3 length: 16 amino acids. CDR3 protein: CASSQEARQSNSPLHF. The CDR3 nucleotides read TGCGCCAGCAGCCAAGAGGCCCGACAGTCGAATTCACCCCTCCACTTT.

A few counts support this clone. The V call is TRBV3-1 (or the pseudogene TRBV3-2), the J call TRBJ1-6, with 8 bases that match TRBD1. With V trimmed by 3 bases and J by 7 bases, 5 bases remained unmatched. The CDR3 runs 15 residues. Germline CDR1 and CDR2: LGHDT and YNNKEL (reference sequence). CDR3 nucleotides: TGTGCCAGCAGCCAGCAGGGGGCCGAGAATTCACCCCTCCACTTT. This gives the protein CASSQQGAENSPLHF.

The chain carries TRBV27 and TRBJ1-1; D is undetermined. From germline, CDR1 is MNHEY and CDR2 SMNVEV (reference sequence). There are 13 residues in the CDR3. V dropped 5 bases and J dropped 1 base, with 8 bases sitting between them. The CDR3 DNA sequence: TGTGCCAGCAGTACAAAAACGAACACTGAAGCTTTCTTT. Translating it yields CASSTKTNTEAFF.

This sequence joins TRBV13 and TRBJ2-3; 7 bases line up with TRBD2. Trimming at V came to 6 bases and at J to 4 bases, leaving 10 bases not matched to a gene. The V gene's germline CDR1 is PRHDT and CDR2 FYEKMQ (reference sequence). The CDR3 has 15 amino acids. The CDR3 DNA reads as TGTGCCAGCAGTCAACGGAGGACTAGTGCAGATACGCAGTATTTT. Amino acid sequence: CASSQRRTSADTQYF.

The J gene is TRBJ2-2, the V gene TRBV6-2 or TRBV6-3; 9 bases fit TRBD1. Germline CDR1 and CDR2: MNHEY and SVGEGT. V dropped 3 bases and J dropped 1; count of bases not matched to a gene: 6. The CDR3 runs to 17 residues. CDR3 amino acids: CASSYSTGGRNTGELFF. Here the CDR3 DNA reads TGTGCCAGCAGTTATAGTACAGGGGGCCGGAACACCGGGGAGCTGTTTTTT.

J is TRBJ1-1 and V is TRBV29-1; D gene ambiguous. The CDR3 runs 13 residues. The germline V gene has CDR1 SQVTM and CDR2 ANQGSEA. The V gene lost 3 bases and the J gene lost 0 bases, with 8 bases spanning the gap. CDR3: CSVEVQMNTEAFF. The CDR3 region has the DNA TGCAGCGTTGAGGTACAGATGAACACTGAAGCTTTCTTT.

The chain is built from TRBV5-1 and TRBJ2-7; 7 bases are shared with TRBD1. The CDR3 contains 14 residues. Germline loops: CDR1 SGHRS, CDR2 YFSETQ. After removal of 0 bases from V and 8 bases from J, the junction contained 8 bases not matched to a gene. DNA of the CDR3: TGCGCCAGCAGCTTGGCCCAATTACAGGGGCAGCAGTACTTC. It specifies CASSLAQLQGQQYF.

The chain carries TRBV7-9 and TRBJ2-4, with 10 bases identical to TRBD2. This CDR3 comprises 14 residues. Germline V CDR1 and CDR2: SEHNR, FQNEAQ (reference sequence). J gave up 7 bases and V 5 bases, and 5 bases lay outside the gene matches. CDR3 protein: CASSAETSGNIQYF. The CDR3 bases are TGTGCCAGCAGCGCCGAGACTAGCGGGAACATTCAGTACTTC.

The chain links TRBV28 to TRBJ2-1; 8 bases are a match to TRBD1. The length of the CDR3 is 17 residues. The junction had 14 bases not matched to a gene; V was cut back by 6 bases and J by 4 bases. Germline V gene data show CDR1 as MDHEN and CDR2 as SYDVKM. CDR3 coding DNA: TGTGCCAGCAGCCCCTCGACAGGGGACAGAGTATACAATGAGCAGTTCTTC. Translated: CASSPSTGDRVYNEQFF.

V and J are TRBV5-1 and TRBJ1-1; D gene ambiguous. Germline V CDR1 and CDR2: SGHRS, YFSETQ. This CDR3 has 14 amino acids. V was trimmed by 4 bases and J by 0 bases, leaving 10 bases between them. The CDR3 protein is CASSKELLNTEAFF. In DNA form, the CDR3 reads TGCGCCAGCAGCAAAGAGCTACTGAACACTGAAGCTTTCTTT.

This clone has just one count. The chain couples TRBV19 to TRBJ2-1; 9 bases agree with TRBD1. The length of the CDR3 is 15 residues. The germline CDR1 and CDR2 sequences are LNHDA and SQIVND (reference sequence). J was trimmed by 7 bases and V by 5 bases; bases with no gene match: 9. CDR3 bases: TGTGCCAGTAGTCCAACCGGGACAGGGAGTAATGAGCAGTTCTTC. Protein: CASSPTGTGSNEQFF.

The chain links TRBV18 to TRBJ1-1, with 9 nucleotides matching TRBD1. Germline CDR1 is KGHSH and CDR2 is LQKENI. Germline trimming cut 1 base from V and 1 base from J; bases unmatched to any gene: 1. The CDR3 consists of 15 residues. In nucleotides, the CDR3 is TGTGCCAGCTCACCACTGGGACAGGGGAACACTGAAGCTTTCTTT. It codes for CASSPLGQGNTEAFF.

J is TRBJ2-7 and V is TRBV27; 7 nucleotides line up with TRBD2. V was pared by 0 bases and J by 2 bases, with 10 bases of the junction left unmatched. The germline V gene encodes CDR1 MNHEY and CDR2 SMNVEV (reference sequence). This CDR3 spans 17 amino acids. The CDR3 protein is CASSLSVGASGTYEQYF. The CDR3 nucleotides are TGTGCCAGCAGTTTATCGGTTGGGGCTAGCGGCACCTACGAGCAGTACTTC.

CDR3 in amino acids: CASSLDRGIVTDTQYF. The CDR3 region has the DNA TGTGCCAGCAGCTTAGACAGGGGGATTGTGACAGATACGCAGTATTTT. This chain links TRBV11-1 with TRBJ2-3, with 8 bases fitting TRBD1. This CDR3 contains 16 residues. The J segment lost 3 bases and the V segment lost 1 base, leaving 6 bases of the junction unmatched. From germline, CDR1 is SGHAT and CDR2 FQDESV (reference sequence).

The chain couples TRBV28 to TRBJ2-3; 10 bases line up with TRBD2. J gave up 0 bases and V 5 bases, and 8 bases lay outside the gene matches. Per the germline V gene, CDR1 is MDHEN and CDR2 is SYDVKM. This CDR3 is built from 17 residues. This CDR3 is CASSPQAGGPSTDTQYF. CDR3 sequence (DNA): TGTGCCAGCAGTCCCCAAGCGGGAGGGCCTAGCACAGATACGCAGTATTTT.

This sequence joins TRBV28 and TRBJ2-2; TRBD1 is a possible D gene (5 bases). V was shortened by 5 bases and J by 0 bases, with 10 bases between the two germline ends. CDR1 MDHEN and CDR2 SYDVKM come from the germline V gene. There are 15 residues in the CDR3. This CDR3 is CASSIGAPNTGELFF. CDR3 nucleotides: TGTGCCAGCAGTATAGGGGCCCCGAACACCGGGGAGCTGTTTTTT.

This clone has just a few counts. The CDR3 spells CASSLLRREPSQFF. CDR3 bases: TGTGCCAGCAGCTTACTCAGGCGGGAGCCCTCACAGTTCTTC. This rearrangement joins TRBV11-1 to TRBJ2-1; 7 positions agree with TRBD2. Unmatched junction bases numbered 11, after V lost 2 bases and J lost 13 bases. This CDR3 spans 14 amino acids. CDR1 and CDR2 (germline): SGHAT, FQDESV (reference sequence).

The rearrangement links TRBV2 to TRBJ1-1, with unresolved D. Trimming stripped 7 bases from V and 1 base from J, with 13 bases between. This CDR3 contains 14 residues. Per germline, CDR1 SNHLY and CDR2 FYNNEI. CDR3 DNA: TGTGCCAGCAATACCTTTTCAGGGAACACTGAAGCTTTCTTT. This gives the protein CASNTFSGNTEAFF.

Here the CDR3 reads CASSMRQSGANVLTF. In DNA, the CDR3 is TGTGCCAGTAGTATGAGACAGTCTGGGGCCAACGTCCTGACTTTC. The chain carries TRBV19 and TRBJ2-6; TRBD1 might be the D (5 bases). Germline CDR1 and CDR2: LNHDA and SQIVND (reference sequence). The V end lost 3 bases, the J end lost 1 base, and 7 bases lay between the germline ends. The CDR3 extends over 15 amino acids.

The chain recombines TRBV6-5 with TRBJ1-1; no clear D. Looked up from germline, CDR1 is MNHEY and CDR2 is SVGAGI. CDR3 size: 15 residues. Trimming took off 0 bases at V and 1 base at J, with 9 bases between the two ends. Here the CDR3 reads CASSYSQIPNTEAFF. The DNA of the CDR3 is TGTGCCAGCAGTTACTCCCAGATACCGAACACTGAAGCTTTCTTT.

V and J are TRBV28 and TRBJ2-3; 11 bases map to TRBD2. CDR3 length: 19 amino acids. The trim removed 3 bases at V and 1 base at J, leaving 12 bases unmatched. The germline CDR1 and CDR2 sequences are MDHEN and SYDVKM. The CDR3 loop is CASSFRLAGGGVRTDTQYF. CDR3 sequence (DNA): TGTGCCAGCAGTTTTCGGTTAGCGGGAGGGGGGGTGCGCACAGATACGCAGTATTTT.

The chain recombines TRBV24-1 with TRBJ1-2; 7 bases are a match to TRBD1. J was trimmed by 6 bases and V by 4 bases; bases with no gene match: 10. The CDR3 consists of 15 residues. CDR1 is KGHDR and CDR2 is SFDVKD in the germline V gene. CDR3 in amino acids: CATSDDSPGQDGYTF. CDR3 nucleotide sequence: TGTGCCACCAGTGACGATTCCCCCGGACAGGATGGCTACACCTTC.

The V gene is TRBV3-1 (or the pseudogene TRBV3-2), the J gene TRBJ2-7; 7 bases match TRBD1. The CDR3 spans 18 residues. Per the germline V gene, CDR1 is LGHDT and CDR2 is YNNKEL (reference sequence). The J segment lost 2 bases and the V segment lost 0 bases, leaving 13 bases of the junction unmatched. The CDR3 DNA sequence: TGTGCCAGCAGCCAAGATCTTATGTTGGAGCAGGGGGCCTACGAGCAGTACTTC. As protein: CASSQDLMLEQGAYEQYF.

Of note for this clone: This sample also contains other DNA sequences that code for the same CDR3. V is TRBV9 and J is TRBJ1-3, with 9 positions matching TRBD1. V shed 3 bases and J 0 bases; nucleotides not matched to a gene: 4. CDR3 length: 16 residues. Per the germline V gene, CDR1 is SGDLS and CDR2 is YYNGEE. This chain's CDR3 is CASSAGQGFSGNTIYF. The CDR3 DNA reads as TGTGCCAGCAGCGCGGGACAGGGATTCTCTGGAAACACCATATATTTT.

The CDR3 nucleotides are TGTGCCAGTGGGGACAGGGGAGGCTATGGCTACACCTTC. Its translation: CASGDRGGYGYTF. This sequence joins TRBV6-5 and TRBJ1-2; 10 bases match TRBD1. CDR1 and CDR2 from the germline V gene are MNHEY and SVGAGI. The CDR3 runs 13 residues. Losses at the gene ends were 9 bases for V and 4 bases for J; bases not matched to a gene: 5.

This sequence joins TRBV23-1 and TRBJ1-2, with a possible D match to TRBD1 (6 bases). TRBV23-1 is filed as an ORF, its function uncertain. This CDR3 is built from 13 residues. Trimming cost V 10 bases and J 3 bases, with 15 bases left between them. As DNA, the CDR3 is TGCGCCATCGGCCGGGGGGGCCACTATGGCTACACCTTC. This translates into CAIGRGGHYGYTF.